A selection of T cell receptor beta chains follows, all from one sample in a study of OX40 agonist ivuxolimab in advanced cancers. Assay used: immunoSEQ multiplex PCR; TCRdb lists only in-frame clones, some missing. Counted here are fewer than 85,000 clones, about 86% occurring once; the ten biggest clones make up about 0.8%. The sample consisted of CD4+ or CD8+ T cells sorted from blood, taken in a trial of the OX40 agonist ivuxolimab. The receptors come from an adult with an advanced solid tumor such as melanoma, head and neck, liver or kidney cancer. Both conserved end residues are trimmed from each CDR3.

J	V	CDR3
TRBJ2-1	TRBV5-1	ASSLDGASNEQF
TRBJ1-1	TRBV18	ASSSGQGGSNTEAF
TRBJ1-2	TRBV6-5	ASSYSTGGYYGYT
TRBJ2-1	TRBV9	ASSPRTSGGAEQF
TRBJ1-1	TRBV6-5	ASSRDRQNTEAF
TRBJ1-2	TRBV18	ASSPPAGYGYT
TRBJ2-1	TRBV6-5	ASSYGRDEQF
TRBJ1-1	TRBV19	ASSPQGQGTEAF
TRBJ1-1	TRBV4-2	ASSHAGQGKNTEAF
TRBJ1-5	TRBV7-2	ASSLVGPSNQPQH
TRBJ1-2	TRBV6-1	ASSEKGLRVNYGYT
TRBJ2-7	TRBV28	ASSWVQARSYEQY
TRBJ2-3	TRBV11-2	ASSLASSTDTQY
TRBJ2-7	TRBV2	ASSTTVSYEQY
TRBJ2-1	TRBV2	ASKGGRYNEQF
TRBJ2-7	TRBV9	ASSDGATATYEQY
TRBJ1-6	TRBV5-1	ASNDGGNSPLH